This T cell receptor (beta chain) stems from a study of identical twins. Unmatched junction bases numbered 6, after V lost 4 bases and J lost 0 bases. The CDR3 sequence is 15 residues long. Germline assignment: CDR1 SQVTM and CDR2 ANQGSEA. TCRdb reprocessed the 5' RACE reads via MiXCR and lists one record per CDR3 protein. The table includes around 570,000 distinct CDR3 sequences, around 9.6% detected once. In its sample, this clonotype was seen a few times. This sample also belongs to another study, concerning yellow fever vaccine responses in identical twins.

The rearrangement uses TRBV29-1 and TRBJ2-5; 9 bases agree with TRBD2. The receptor was isolated from a woman aged 18-29 years in good health. Sequenced material: PBMCs. DNA for the CDR3: TGCAGCGTTGGGTTGCTAGCGGGATACCAAGAGACCCAGTACTTC. Translated, it gives CSVGLLAGYQETQYF. The complete variable domain, with remaining parts taken from reference TRBV29-1 and TRBJ2-5, reads SAVISQKPSRDICQRGTSLTIQCQVDSQVTMMFWYRQQPGQSLTLIATANQGSEATYESGFVIDKFPISRPNLTFSTLTVSNMSPEDSSIYLCSVGLLAGYQETQYFGPGTRLLVL.